A selection of T cell receptor beta chains follows, all from one sample in a study of shared clonotypes between healthy human individuals. Repertoires were generated with immunoSEQ multiplex PCR, while TCRdb's copy carries only in-frame clones and drops some. The table lists hundreds of thousands of clones, 74% of them singletons, with about 1.7% in the top ten. The sequencing sample was made of memory CD4+ T cells sorted from blood. These receptors were taken from a woman between 25 and 40 years old in good health. Each CDR3 is given with its conserved first and last residue. Fields, in order: clone size, V gene, J gene, D gene, CDR3 DNA, CDR3 protein. D genes are given only for firm matches. A row's size may be missing; if present it is once, few, many or a size class.

clone_size: NA; v_call: TRBV19; j_call: TRBJ1-1; d_call: NA; cdr3_nt: TGTGCCAGTAGTATAGTTCCGGGGGCAGTCACTGAAGCTTTCTTT; cdr3_aa: CASSIVPGAVTEAFF
clone_size: NA; v_call: TRBV6-1; j_call: TRBJ2-5; d_call: TRBD2; cdr3_nt: TGTGCCAGCGGGGAGGGAGGCGGAGGACAAGAGACCCAGTACTTC; cdr3_aa: CASGEGGGGQETQYF
clone_size: NA; v_call: TRBV5-1; j_call: TRBJ2-7; d_call: NA; cdr3_nt: TGCGCCAGCAGAGCCACGACAGGACCCTACGAGCAGTACTTC; cdr3_aa: CASRATTGPYEQYF
clone_size: NA; v_call: TRBV30; j_call: TRBJ1-2; d_call: TRBD1; cdr3_nt: TGTGCCTGGAGTGTACTGGGGACAGGGACCAACTATGGCTACACCTTC; cdr3_aa: CAWSVLGTGTNYGYTF
clone_size: NA; v_call: TRBV7-2; j_call: TRBJ1-5; d_call: NA; cdr3_nt: TGTGCCAGCAGCTTAGTTTTTTTGGCGAGCCAGCCCCAGCATTTT; cdr3_aa: CASSLVFLASQPQHF
clone_size: NA; v_call: TRBV19; j_call: TRBJ2-2; d_call: TRBD2; cdr3_nt: TGTGCCAGTAGTAAAGGGTGGCGGGAGAGGTACACCGGGGAGCTGTTTTTT; cdr3_aa: CASSKGWRERYTGELFF
clone_size: NA; v_call: TRBV5-6; j_call: TRBJ2-3; d_call: TRBD2; cdr3_nt: TGTGCCAGCAGCTTCCCAGGTTCGCGGCGGGAGGAAGATACGCAGTATTTT; cdr3_aa: CASSFPGSRREEDTQYF
clone_size: NA; v_call: TRBV6-6; j_call: TRBJ1-2; d_call: NA; cdr3_nt: TGTGCCAGCAGGCCCTCCAGTGGGGCGAACTATGGCTACACCTTC; cdr3_aa: CASRPSSGANYGYTF
clone_size: NA; v_call: TRBV5-8; j_call: TRBJ2-3; d_call: NA; cdr3_nt: TGTGCCAGCAGCTTTTCGGGAAGCACAGATACGCAGTATTTT; cdr3_aa: CASSFSGSTDTQYF
clone_size: NA; v_call: TRBV25-1; j_call: TRBJ2-2; d_call: NA; cdr3_nt: TGTGCCAGCAGTGAATCCCGACAGATCCTGAACACCGGGGAGCTGTTTTTT; cdr3_aa: CASSESRQILNTGELFF
clone_size: NA; v_call: TRBV7-2; j_call: TRBJ2-7; d_call: NA; cdr3_nt: TGTGCCAGCAGCTTACAAATATCCTACGAGCAGTACTTC; cdr3_aa: CASSLQISYEQYF
clone_size: NA; v_call: TRBV2; j_call: TRBJ2-1; d_call: TRBD2; cdr3_nt: TGTGCCAGCAGTGCAGGACTAGGCAGTGAGCAGTTCTTC; cdr3_aa: CASSAGLGSEQFF
clone_size: NA; v_call: TRBV11-2; j_call: TRBJ2-1; d_call: TRBD2; cdr3_nt: TGTGCCAGCAGCCCAGGAGGCGAGCGGGGTTACAATGAGCAGTTCTTC; cdr3_aa: CASSPGGERGYNEQFF
clone_size: once; v_call: TRBV28; j_call: TRBJ1-5; d_call: NA; cdr3_nt: TGTGCCAGCAGTTTTTCGGGGGAAGGGGACAATCAGCCCCAGCATTTT; cdr3_aa: CASSFSGEGDNQPQHF
clone_size: few; v_call: TRBV2; j_call: TRBJ2-7; d_call: NA; cdr3_nt: TGTGCCAGCAGTGCCCAAGGGACCTCCTACGAGCAGTACTTC; cdr3_aa: CASSAQGTSYEQYF
clone_size: NA; v_call: TRBV28; j_call: TRBJ1-2; d_call: TRBD1; cdr3_nt: TGTGCCAGCGAGGGACAGCGCTATGGCTACACCTTC; cdr3_aa: CASEGQRYGYTF
clone_size: NA; v_call: TRBV7-9; j_call: TRBJ1-4; d_call: NA; cdr3_nt: TGTGCCAGCAGAATGGGGGGGCATGAAAAACTGTTTTTT; cdr3_aa: CASRMGGHEKLFF
clone_size: NA; v_call: TRBV6-6; j_call: TRBJ2-7; d_call: TRBD2; cdr3_nt: TGTGCCAGCAGTTATGCCCGGGGGGGCGGGAGCTACGAGCAGTACTTC; cdr3_aa: CASSYARGGGSYEQYF
clone_size: few; v_call: TRBV5-5; j_call: TRBJ1-5; d_call: TRBD1; cdr3_nt: TGTGCCAGCAGCTCGGGACAGGGGAGAAATCAGCCCCAGCATTTT; cdr3_aa: CASSSGQGRNQPQHF
clone_size: NA; v_call: TRBV4-1; j_call: TRBJ1-5; d_call: NA; cdr3_nt: TGCGCCAGCAGCCACCCCCAGGAGTATCAGCCCCAGCATTTT; cdr3_aa: CASSHPQEYQPQHF
clone_size: NA; v_call: TRBV14; j_call: TRBJ2-1; d_call: NA; cdr3_nt: TGTGCCAGCGCTCCACTAGACTCCTACAATGAGCAGTTCTTC; cdr3_aa: CASAPLDSYNEQFF
clone_size: NA; v_call: TRBV6-4; j_call: TRBJ1-5; d_call: TRBD1; cdr3_nt: TGTGCCAGCAGCCCCACGACAGGGTTCAATCAGCCCCAGCATTTT; cdr3_aa: CASSPTTGFNQPQHF
clone_size: NA; v_call: TRBV18; j_call: TRBJ2-7; d_call: NA; cdr3_nt: TGTGCCAGCTCACCAGCGCAGACTAGCTCCTACGAGCAGTACTTC; cdr3_aa: CASSPAQTSSYEQYF
clone_size: NA; v_call: TRBV7-6; j_call: TRBJ2-5; d_call: TRBD2; cdr3_nt: TGTGCCAGCAGCTTAGAACCACTAGCGGACCAAGAGACCCAGTACTTC; cdr3_aa: CASSLEPLADQETQYF
clone_size: NA; v_call: TRBV5-6; j_call: TRBJ2-7; d_call: NA; cdr3_nt: TGTGCCAGCAGCCTCGGGACCCGCGAGCAGTACTTC; cdr3_aa: CASSLGTREQYF
clone_size: NA; v_call: TRBV4-2; j_call: TRBJ2-7; d_call: NA; cdr3_nt: TGTGCCAGCAGCCGTCCAGGGACGGGAGTGTACTTC; cdr3_aa: CASSRPGTGVYF
clone_size: once; v_call: TRBV6-5; j_call: TRBJ2-1; d_call: TRBD2; cdr3_nt: TGTGCCAGCAGTTACTCCCTAGCGGGAAGGAGGGAGCAGTTCTTC; cdr3_aa: CASSYSLAGRREQFF
clone_size: NA; v_call: TRBV5-3; j_call: TRBJ2-1; d_call: NA; cdr3_nt: TGTGCCAGAAGCCCTTGTGACAGGAGCTCCTACAATGAGCAGTTCTTC; cdr3_aa: CARSPCDRSSYNEQFF
clone_size: NA; v_call: TRBV11-3; j_call: TRBJ2-1; d_call: TRBD2; cdr3_nt: TGTGCCAGCAGCCCTGGGACTAGCGGGATCCATGAGCAGTTCTTC; cdr3_aa: CASSPGTSGIHEQFF
clone_size: NA; v_call: TRBV2; j_call: TRBJ2-7; d_call: NA; cdr3_nt: TGTGCCAGCAGTGTACAGGGACCCTACGAGCAGTACTTC; cdr3_aa: CASSVQGPYEQYF
clone_size: NA; v_call: TRBV30; j_call: TRBJ2-1; d_call: TRBD2; cdr3_nt: TGTGCCTGGAGTGTACTAGCGGGGTTCTACAATGAGCAGTTCTTC; cdr3_aa: CAWSVLAGFYNEQFF
clone_size: NA; v_call: TRBV29-1; j_call: TRBJ2-3; d_call: TRBD1; cdr3_nt: TGCAGCATGGACAGGGGCTCGAGCACAGATACGCAGTATTTT; cdr3_aa: CSMDRGSSTDTQYF
clone_size: many; v_call: TRBV5-8; j_call: TRBJ1-1; d_call: NA; cdr3_nt: TGTGCCAGCAGCTTGTTCCCGGGTAACACTGAAGCTTTCTTT; cdr3_aa: CASSLFPGNTEAFF
clone_size: NA; v_call: TRBV5-1; j_call: TRBJ1-2; d_call: NA; cdr3_nt: TGCGCCAGCAGCCCAGATAACTATGGCTACACCTTC; cdr3_aa: CASSPDNYGYTF
clone_size: NA; v_call: TRBV19; j_call: TRBJ1-5; d_call: NA; cdr3_nt: TGTGCCAGTAGTATCGTTCAGAATAGCAATCAGCCCCAGCATTTT; cdr3_aa: CASSIVQNSNQPQHF
clone_size: once; v_call: TRBV6-1; j_call: TRBJ1-2; d_call: NA; cdr3_nt: TGTGCCAGCAGTGAACCCACCAGGGGCGGCTATGGCTACACCTTC; cdr3_aa: CASSEPTRGGYGYTF
clone_size: NA; v_call: TRBV29-1; j_call: TRBJ1-1; d_call: NA; cdr3_nt: TGCAGCGTTGATGCGACGCAGAACACTGAAGCTTTCTTT; cdr3_aa: CSVDATQNTEAFF
clone_size: NA; v_call: TRBV9; j_call: TRBJ2-3; d_call: TRBD2; cdr3_nt: TGTGCCAGCAGCGTACTAGCGGGAAGCACAGATACGCAGTATTTT; cdr3_aa: CASSVLAGSTDTQYF
clone_size: NA; v_call: TRBV4-1; j_call: TRBJ2-1; d_call: NA; cdr3_nt: TGCGCCAGCAGCCCGTGGGTGGGCGGGGCCCCCTCTGGGCAGTTCTTC; cdr3_aa: CASSPWVGGAPSGQFF
clone_size: few; v_call: TRBV7-9; j_call: TRBJ2-3; d_call: NA; cdr3_nt: TGTGCCAGCAGCTCAGCCCTGGGAGGGGGTCGGGCAGATACGCAGTATTTT; cdr3_aa: CASSSALGGGRADTQYF
clone_size: NA; v_call: TRBV28; j_call: TRBJ1-2; d_call: TRBD1; cdr3_nt: TGTGCCAGCAGCCGGACAGGGGTCGGCGGCTACACCTTC; cdr3_aa: CASSRTGVGGYTF
clone_size: few; v_call: TRBV4-2; j_call: TRBJ2-5; d_call: TRBD2; cdr3_nt: TGTGCCAGCAGCCAAGACCTACTTCTAGCGGGAGTCTTGGAGACCCAGTACTTC; cdr3_aa: CASSQDLLLAGVLETQYF
clone_size: once; v_call: TRBV7-2; j_call: TRBJ1-1; d_call: NA; cdr3_nt: TGTGCCAGCAATAGACTGGTGTCGACTGAAGCTTTCTTT; cdr3_aa: CASNRLVSTEAFF
clone_size: NA; v_call: TRBV27; j_call: TRBJ2-3; d_call: NA; cdr3_nt: TGTGCCAGCAGTTTTCGGACTCCAAGCACAGATACGCAGTATTTT; cdr3_aa: CASSFRTPSTDTQYF
clone_size: NA; v_call: TRBV15; j_call: TRBJ2-7; d_call: TRBD1; cdr3_nt: TGTGCCACCAGCGGACGGGACAGGGGGATCTACGAGCAGTACTTC; cdr3_aa: CATSGRDRGIYEQYF
clone_size: NA; v_call: TRBV5-1; j_call: TRBJ2-7; d_call: NA; cdr3_nt: TGCGCCAGCAGAGAACAGGTGGACTACGAGCAGTACTTC; cdr3_aa: CASREQVDYEQYF
clone_size: NA; v_call: TRBV9; j_call: TRBJ2-3; d_call: NA; cdr3_nt: TGTGCCAGCAGCGTAGGGTATAGGGCGGGCGGCACAGATACGCAGTATTTT; cdr3_aa: CASSVGYRAGGTDTQYF
clone_size: once; v_call: TRBV6-6; j_call: TRBJ1-2; d_call: NA; cdr3_nt: TGTGCCAGCAGTTACTCCCACGAGGGGATCCCCTATGGCTACACCTTC; cdr3_aa: CASSYSHEGIPYGYTF
clone_size: NA; v_call: TRBV28; j_call: TRBJ1-1; d_call: NA; cdr3_nt: TGTGCCAGCAGCCAATCCGCCGCCGGGAACACTGAAGCTTTCTTT; cdr3_aa: CASSQSAAGNTEAFF
clone_size: NA; v_call: TRBV28; j_call: TRBJ1-2; d_call: NA; cdr3_nt: TGTGCCAGCACCCAAAGGGACTATGGCTACACCTTC; cdr3_aa: CASTQRDYGYTF
clone_size: NA; v_call: TRBV16; j_call: TRBJ2-1; d_call: NA; cdr3_nt: TGTGCCAGCAGCCCCACGGTGGATGAGCAGTTCTTC; cdr3_aa: CASSPTVDEQFF
clone_size: NA; v_call: TRBV7-9; j_call: TRBJ1-4; d_call: NA; cdr3_nt: TGTGCCAGCAGCTTAGTAGCAGGACAAGGGGATGAAAAACTGTTTTTT; cdr3_aa: CASSLVAGQGDEKLFF
clone_size: NA; v_call: TRBV19; j_call: TRBJ1-5; d_call: NA; cdr3_nt: TGTGCCAGTAAGCGGGGAGGCAATCAGCCCCAGCATTTT; cdr3_aa: CASKRGGNQPQHF
clone_size: NA; v_call: TRBV7-8; j_call: TRBJ2-1; d_call: NA; cdr3_nt: TGTGCCAGCAGCTTGGGGTATTCCAGCTCCTACAATGAGCAGTTCTTC; cdr3_aa: CASSLGYSSSYNEQFF
clone_size: once; v_call: TRBV27; j_call: TRBJ2-7; d_call: NA; cdr3_nt: TGTGCCAGCAGGAACCTAGGGGCCCTTACCTACGAGCAGTACTTC; cdr3_aa: CASRNLGALTYEQYF
clone_size: NA; v_call: TRBV19; j_call: TRBJ2-3; d_call: NA; cdr3_nt: TGTGCCAGTAGTATCAGAGGACTACCCAGCACAGATACGCAGTATTTT; cdr3_aa: CASSIRGLPSTDTQYF
clone_size: NA; v_call: TRBV5-1; j_call: TRBJ2-4; d_call: TRBD1; cdr3_nt: TGCGCCAGCAGCTGGCCAGGGGGAGACATTCAGTACTTC; cdr3_aa: CASSWPGGDIQYF